Reported below is one T cell receptor beta chain. Its antigen is still unknown. Each CDR3 protein gets one entry after TCRdb re-called the 5' RACE reads with MiXCR. The table has around 470,000 distinct CDR3 sequences, 20% seen once. The sample belongs to a study of T-cell memory formation after mild COVID-19. V was pared by 3 bases and J by 10 bases, with 12 bases between. Germline loops: CDR1 KGHDR, CDR2 SFDVKD. The CDR3 covers 13 residues. Findings of the study overall: Later expanders leaned toward CD4+, whereas clones contracting from day 15 to 85 were balanced CD4/CD8.

This TCR came from an adult woman who had mild COVID-19 (a few samples of this study predate the infection). Cell type and time point are not known. The V and J genes are TRBV24-1 and TRBJ2-1; no clear D. The specimen was PBMCs or a T cell subset sorted from them (not recorded which). The CDR3, as DNA: TGTGCCACCAGTGATGGCTCGGCCTTAGAGCAGTTCTTC. Residues: CATSDGSALEQFF.